This TCR beta chain comes out of a study of T cells in Graves' hyperthyroidism and ophthalmopathy. This clonotype was observed at least ten times. Unmatched junction bases numbered 4, after V lost 4 bases and J lost 1 base. Per germline, CDR1 MNHEY and CDR2 SVGEGT. The CDR3 loop spans 16 amino acids. Amplified TCR beta CDR3 regions derived from RNA transcripts. Using the HTBI primer set, a first-round RT-PCR was run on the TCR CDR3. MiXCR was run by TCRdb on the multiplex PCR reads, yielding one entry per CDR3 protein. Of 600,000 to 650,000 distinct CDR3 sequences in the sample, 15% to 20% are singletons; the top ten hold around 3.9%.

The sequencing input was blood. The chain carries TRBV6-2 or TRBV6-3 and TRBJ1-1, with 12 bases fitting TRBD1. This TCR derives from a woman in her twenties or thirties with Graves' hyperthyroidism. CDR3 protein: CASSWGQGASNTEAFF. In nucleotides, the CDR3 is TGTGCCAGCAGTTGGGGACAGGGGGCTTCGAACACTGAAGCTTTCTTT.